These T cell receptor beta chains were read from a single sample in a study of human T cells and chemical hapten exposure. Using its own MiXCR run on the RACE reads, TCRdb lists one record per CDR3 protein. The table shows about 380,000 distinct CDR3 sequences, with less than 6.5% occurring only once. Sample: whole blood, taken in connection with sensitization to the hapten diphenylcyclopropenone (DPC). The origin of the receptors is a woman in her forties or fifties with alopecia areata. Some clones in this sample may be carry-over from other donors' samples. Each CDR3 is given with its conserved first and last residue. A D gene is named only where the DNA matches it firmly. Clone size, where shown, is once, few, many, or a class for clones that have expanded.

>14|many|TRBJ2-7|TRBV4-1|-
TGCGCCAGCAGCCAAGGGCGACAGTTAGGGGAGCAGTACTTC
CASSQGRQLGEQYF
>15|few|TRBJ2-1|TRBV20-1|TRBD2
TGCAGTGCTAGAGCCATAGCGGGAGTGTGGAATGAGCAGTTCTTC
CSARAIAGVWNEQFF
>17|few|TRBJ2-7|TRBV3-1|TRBD2
TGTGCCAGCAGCCCACTTACGTTAGCGGGAGGATCCTACGAGCAGTACTTC
CASSPLTLAGGSYEQYF
>18|-|TRBJ2-3|TRBV11-2|TRBD2
TGTGCCAGCAGCTTCTTAGCGGGAGTTTATCCGTCCACAGATACGCAGTATTTT
CASSFLAGVYPSTDTQYF
>13|-|TRBJ1-6|TRBV6-2/TRBV6-3|-
TGTGCCATTCGACTGGACAGCCCCTCACCCCTCCACTTT
CAIRLDSPSPLHF
>14|many|TRBJ2-6|TRBV7-9|-
TGTGCCAGCAGCTTAACTGGCGGGGCCAACGTCCTGACTTTC
CASSLTGGANVLTF
>13|many|TRBJ2-5|TRBV28|-
TGTGCCAGCAGTTTAAGACAGAAAGAGACCCAGTACTTC
CASSLRQKETQYF
>15|many|TRBJ2-3|TRBV9|-
TGTGCCAGCAGCCCTACTATTACTAGCACAGATACGCAGTATTTT
CASSPTITSTDTQYF
>15|many|TRBJ2-3|TRBV6-2/TRBV6-3|TRBD1
TGTGCCAGCAGGCTTAGCTGGACAGGGGCAGATACGCAGTATTTT
CASRLSWTGADTQYF
>13|many|TRBJ1-2|TRBV7-9|TRBD1
TGTGCCAGCAGCACGGGACAGGACTATGGCTACACCTTC
CASSTGQDYGYTF
>14|many|TRBJ2-1|TRBV12-3/TRBV12-4|TRBD1
TGTGCCAGCACCTCCGGGACAGGGTCCAATGAGCAGTTCTTC
CASTSGTGSNEQFF
>12|-|TRBJ1-1|TRBV28|TRBD1
TGTGCCAGCAGCGACAGGGTCACTGAAGCTTTCTTT
CASSDRVTEAFF
>15|-|TRBJ1-5|TRBV20-1|-
TGCAGTGCTAGAGATCGGGGCAGGGATGCTCAGCCCCAGCATTTT
CSARDRGRDAQPQHF
>13|many|TRBJ2-3|TRBV3-1|-
TGTGCCAGCAGCCAAGAACTCGCAGATACGCAGTATTTT
CASSQELADTQYF
>18|few|TRBJ1-1|TRBV4-1|-
TGCGCCAGCAGCCCCCCGGATGGCAGGGCCCTGGCCCACACTGAAGCTTTCTTT
CASSPPDGRALAHTEAFF